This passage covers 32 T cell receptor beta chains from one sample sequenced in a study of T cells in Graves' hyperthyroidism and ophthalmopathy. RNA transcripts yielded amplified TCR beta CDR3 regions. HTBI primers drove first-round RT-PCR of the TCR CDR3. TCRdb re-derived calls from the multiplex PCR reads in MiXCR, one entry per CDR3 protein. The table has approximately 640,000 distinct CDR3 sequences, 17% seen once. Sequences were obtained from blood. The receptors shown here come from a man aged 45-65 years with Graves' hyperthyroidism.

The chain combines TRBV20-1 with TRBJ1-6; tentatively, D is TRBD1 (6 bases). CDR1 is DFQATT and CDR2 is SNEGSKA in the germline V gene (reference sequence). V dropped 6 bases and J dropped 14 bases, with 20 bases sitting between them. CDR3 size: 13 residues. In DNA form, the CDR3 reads TGCAGTGCCTCGGGACACCCTTTACGGTCCCTCCACTTT. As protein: CSASGHPLRSLHF.

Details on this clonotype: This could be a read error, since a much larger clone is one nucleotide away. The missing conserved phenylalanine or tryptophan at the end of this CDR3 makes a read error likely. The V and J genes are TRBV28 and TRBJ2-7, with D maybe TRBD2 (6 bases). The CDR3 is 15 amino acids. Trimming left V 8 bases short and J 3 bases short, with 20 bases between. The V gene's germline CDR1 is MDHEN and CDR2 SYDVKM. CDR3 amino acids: CASRSWQPGVYEQYL. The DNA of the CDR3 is TGTGCCAGCCGTAGCTGGCAGCCGGGAGTCTACGAGCAGTACCTC.

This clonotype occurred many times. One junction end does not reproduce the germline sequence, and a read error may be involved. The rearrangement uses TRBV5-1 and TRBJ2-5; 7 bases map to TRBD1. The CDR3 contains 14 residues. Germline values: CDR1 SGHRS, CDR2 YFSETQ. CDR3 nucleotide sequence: TGTGCCAGCAGCCCGGGGACAGTTCAAGAGACCCAGTACTTC. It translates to CASSPGTVQETQYF.

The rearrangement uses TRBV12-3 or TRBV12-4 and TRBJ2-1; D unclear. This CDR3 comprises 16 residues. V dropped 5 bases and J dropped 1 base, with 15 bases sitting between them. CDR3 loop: CASSPLAAVSYNEQFF. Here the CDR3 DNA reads TGTGCCAGCAGTCCCCTGGCGGCAGTGTCCTACAATGAGCAGTTCTTC.

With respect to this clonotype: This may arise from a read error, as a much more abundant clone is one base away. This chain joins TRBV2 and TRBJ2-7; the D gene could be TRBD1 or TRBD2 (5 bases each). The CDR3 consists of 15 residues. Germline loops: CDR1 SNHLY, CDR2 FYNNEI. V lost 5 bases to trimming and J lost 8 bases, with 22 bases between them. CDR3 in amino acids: CASSKTGRLADKQYF. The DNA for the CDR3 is TGTGCCAGCAGTAAAACGGGACGCCTCGCCGACAAGCAGTACTTC.

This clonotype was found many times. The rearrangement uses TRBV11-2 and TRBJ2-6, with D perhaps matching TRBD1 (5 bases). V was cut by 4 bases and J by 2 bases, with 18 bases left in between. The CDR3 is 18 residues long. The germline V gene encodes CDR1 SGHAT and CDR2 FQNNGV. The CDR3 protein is CASSSRYGRVAGANVLTF. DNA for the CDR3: TGTGCCAGCAGCTCCCGTTATGGCAGGGTAGCTGGGGCCAACGTCCTGACTTTC.

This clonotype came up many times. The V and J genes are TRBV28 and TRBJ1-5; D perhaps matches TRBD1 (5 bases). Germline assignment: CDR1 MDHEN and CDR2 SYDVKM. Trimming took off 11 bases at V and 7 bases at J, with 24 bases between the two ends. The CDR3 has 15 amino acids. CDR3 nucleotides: TGTGCCGCAAGAGGAGCTTTGGGGGGGTACCAGCCCCAGCATTTT. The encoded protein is CAARGALGGYQPQHF.

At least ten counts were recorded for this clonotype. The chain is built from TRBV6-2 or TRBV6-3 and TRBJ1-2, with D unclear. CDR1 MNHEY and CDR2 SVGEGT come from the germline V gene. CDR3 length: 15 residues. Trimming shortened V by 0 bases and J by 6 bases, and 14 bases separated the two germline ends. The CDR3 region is CASSYSSVKVDGYTF. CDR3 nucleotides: TGTGCCAGCAGTTACTCTTCAGTAAAAGTAGATGGCTACACCTTC.

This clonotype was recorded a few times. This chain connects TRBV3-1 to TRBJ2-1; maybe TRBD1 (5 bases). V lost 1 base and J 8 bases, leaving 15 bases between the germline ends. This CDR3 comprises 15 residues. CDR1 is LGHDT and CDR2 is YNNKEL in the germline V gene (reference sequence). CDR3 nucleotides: TGTGCCAGCAGCCAAGTAGGGGCTTCTTGGGATGAGCAGTTCTTC. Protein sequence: CASSQVGASWDEQFF.

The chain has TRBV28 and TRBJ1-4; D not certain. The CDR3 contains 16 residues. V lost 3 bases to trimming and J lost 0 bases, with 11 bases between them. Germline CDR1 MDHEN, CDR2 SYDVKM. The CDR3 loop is CASSLRLFATNEKLFF. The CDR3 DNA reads TGTGCCAGCAGTTTGCGCCTATTTGCAACTAATGAAAAACTGTTTTTT. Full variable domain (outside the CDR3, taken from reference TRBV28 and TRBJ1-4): DVKVTQSSRYLVKRTGEKVFLECVQDMDHENMFWYRQDPGLGLRLIYFSYDVKMKEKGDIPEGYSVSREKKERFSLILESASTNQTSMYLCASSLRLFATNEKLFFGSGTQLSVL.

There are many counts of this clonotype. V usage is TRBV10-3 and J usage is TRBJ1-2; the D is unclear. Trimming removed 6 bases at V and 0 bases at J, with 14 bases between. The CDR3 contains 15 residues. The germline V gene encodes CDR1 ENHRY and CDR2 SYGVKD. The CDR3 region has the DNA TGTGCCATCAGCCAAACCGGAGGGTCTAACTATGGCTACACCTTC. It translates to CAISQTGGSNYGYTF.

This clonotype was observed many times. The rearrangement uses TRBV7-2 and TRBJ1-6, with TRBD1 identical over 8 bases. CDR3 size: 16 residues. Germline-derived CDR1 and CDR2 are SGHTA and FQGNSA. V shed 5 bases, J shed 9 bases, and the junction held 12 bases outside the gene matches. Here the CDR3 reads CASSPPGGRHSSPLHF. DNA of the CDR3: TGTGCCAGCAGCCCCCCAGGGGGCAGGCATAGTTCACCCCTCCACTTT.

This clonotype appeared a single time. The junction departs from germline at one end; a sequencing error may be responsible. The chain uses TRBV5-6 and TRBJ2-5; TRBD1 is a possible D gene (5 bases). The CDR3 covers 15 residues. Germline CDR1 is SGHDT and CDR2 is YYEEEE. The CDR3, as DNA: TGTGCCAGCAGCTTGCCGGACATGGCCAAAGAGACCCAGTGCTTC. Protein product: CASSLPDMAKETQCF.

As DNA, the CDR3 is TGTGCCAGCAGCTTCCCCGGGACTACCACAGATACGCAGTATTTT. Translation: CASSFPGTTTDTQYF. This chain links TRBV7-9 with TRBJ2-3; 7 nucleotides line up with TRBD2. J lost 2 bases, V lost 3 bases, and 5 bases had no gene match. The germline CDR1 and CDR2 sequences are SEHNR and FQNEAQ (reference sequence). The CDR3 is 15 residues long. Looking up the rest from reference TRBV7-9 and TRBJ2-3 gives the full variable domain: DTGVSQNPRHKITKRGQNVTFRCDPISEHNRLYWYRQTLGQGPEFLTYFQNEAQLEKSRLLSDRFSAERPKGSFSTLEIQRTEQGDSAMYLCASSFPGTTTDTQYFGPGTRLTVL.

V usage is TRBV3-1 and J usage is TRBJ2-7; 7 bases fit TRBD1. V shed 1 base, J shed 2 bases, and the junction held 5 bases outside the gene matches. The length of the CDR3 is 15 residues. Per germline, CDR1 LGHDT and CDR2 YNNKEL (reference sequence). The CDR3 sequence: CASSQGLTGTYEQYF. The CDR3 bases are TGTGCCAGCAGCCAAGGTCTGACAGGGACCTACGAGCAGTACTTC.

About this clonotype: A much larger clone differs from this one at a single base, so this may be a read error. In DNA, the CDR3 is TGTGCCAGCAGTGAAAGTCAGGGCAAAAATCAGCCCCAGCATTTT. It codes for CASSESQGKNQPQHF. The rearrangement links TRBV6-1 to TRBJ1-5; TRBD1 is a possible D gene (5 bases). Germline values: CDR1 MNHNS, CDR2 SASEGT. Deletions cut 2 bases from V and 4 bases from J, with 12 bases between. There are 15 residues in the CDR3.

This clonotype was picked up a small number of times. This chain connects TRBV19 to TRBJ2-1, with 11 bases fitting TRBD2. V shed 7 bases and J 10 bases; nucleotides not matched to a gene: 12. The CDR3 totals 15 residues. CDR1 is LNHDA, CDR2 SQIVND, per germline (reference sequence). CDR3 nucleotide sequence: TGTGCCAGTAAAGGAGTGACTAGCGGGAAGGACGAGCAGTTCTTC. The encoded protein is CASKGVTSGKDEQFF.

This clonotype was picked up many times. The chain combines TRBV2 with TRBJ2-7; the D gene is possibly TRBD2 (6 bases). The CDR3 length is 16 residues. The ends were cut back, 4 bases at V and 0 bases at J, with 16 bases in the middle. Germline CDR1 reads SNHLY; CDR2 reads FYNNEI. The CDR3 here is CASSARLAVSSYEQYF. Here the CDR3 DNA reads TGTGCCAGCAGTGCGAGATTAGCGGTTAGCTCCTACGAGCAGTACTTC.

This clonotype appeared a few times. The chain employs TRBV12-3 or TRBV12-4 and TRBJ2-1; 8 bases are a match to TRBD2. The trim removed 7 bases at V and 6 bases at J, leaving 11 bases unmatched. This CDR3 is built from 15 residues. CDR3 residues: CASTTTSGGFNEQFF. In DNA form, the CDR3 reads TGTGCCAGCACCACAACTAGCGGTGGCTTCAATGAGCAGTTCTTC.

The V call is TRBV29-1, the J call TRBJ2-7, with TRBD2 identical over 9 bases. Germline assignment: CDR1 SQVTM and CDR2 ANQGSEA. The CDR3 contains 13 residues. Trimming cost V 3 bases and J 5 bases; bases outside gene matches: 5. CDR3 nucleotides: TGCAGCGTTGAGCGGCTAGCGGGAAACGAGCAGTACTTC. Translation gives CSVERLAGNEQYF.

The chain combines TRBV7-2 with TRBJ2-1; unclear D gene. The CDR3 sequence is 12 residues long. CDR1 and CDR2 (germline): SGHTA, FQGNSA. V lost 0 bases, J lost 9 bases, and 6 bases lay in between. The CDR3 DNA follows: TGTGCCAGCAGCTTAGCCCAGCCTGAGCAGTTCTTC. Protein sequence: CASSLAQPEQFF.

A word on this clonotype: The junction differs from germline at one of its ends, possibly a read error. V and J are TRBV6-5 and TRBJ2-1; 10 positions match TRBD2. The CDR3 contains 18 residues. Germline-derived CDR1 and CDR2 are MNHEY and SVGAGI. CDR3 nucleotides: TGTGCCAGCGGTTACTCGATTTCACTAGCGGGAAACTACAATGAGCAGTTCTTC. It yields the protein CASGYSISLAGNYNEQFF.

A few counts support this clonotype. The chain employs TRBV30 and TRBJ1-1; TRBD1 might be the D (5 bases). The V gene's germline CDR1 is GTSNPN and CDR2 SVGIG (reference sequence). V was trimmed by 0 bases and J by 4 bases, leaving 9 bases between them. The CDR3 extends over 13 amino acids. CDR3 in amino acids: CAWSVQAGTEAFF. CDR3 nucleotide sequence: TGTGCCTGGAGTGTACAGGCGGGCACTGAAGCTTTCTTT.

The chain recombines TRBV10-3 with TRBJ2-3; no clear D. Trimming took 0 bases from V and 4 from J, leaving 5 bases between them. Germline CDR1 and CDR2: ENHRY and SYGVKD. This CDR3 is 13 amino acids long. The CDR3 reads CAISESTADTQYF. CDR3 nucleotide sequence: TGTGCCATCAGTGAGTCGACGGCAGATACGCAGTATTTT.

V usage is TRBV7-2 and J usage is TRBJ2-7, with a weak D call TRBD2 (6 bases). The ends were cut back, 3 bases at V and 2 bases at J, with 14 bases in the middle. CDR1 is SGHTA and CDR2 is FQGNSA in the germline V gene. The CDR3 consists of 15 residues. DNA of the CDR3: TGTGCCAGCAGCTTCGGAGCGGGTATAACCTACGAGCAGTACTTC. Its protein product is CASSFGAGITYEQYF. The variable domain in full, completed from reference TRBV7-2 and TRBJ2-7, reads GAGVSQSPSNKVTEKGKDVELRCDPISGHTALYWYRQSLGQGLEFLIYFQGNSAPDKSGLPSDRFSAERTGGSVSTLTIQRTQQEDSAVYLCASSFGAGITYEQYFGPGTRLTVT.

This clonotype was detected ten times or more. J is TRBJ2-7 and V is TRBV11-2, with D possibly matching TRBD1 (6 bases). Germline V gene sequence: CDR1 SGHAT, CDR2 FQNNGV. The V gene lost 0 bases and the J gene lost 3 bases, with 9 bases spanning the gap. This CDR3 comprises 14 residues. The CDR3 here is CASSLDPGDYEQYF. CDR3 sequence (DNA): TGTGCCAGCAGCTTAGATCCAGGGGACTACGAGCAGTACTTC.

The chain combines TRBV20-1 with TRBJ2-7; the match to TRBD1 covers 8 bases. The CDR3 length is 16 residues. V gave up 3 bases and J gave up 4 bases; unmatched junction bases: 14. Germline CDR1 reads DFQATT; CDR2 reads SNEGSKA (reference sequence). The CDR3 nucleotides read TGCAGTGCTAGTTCCCTCTACGACAGGGGAGTGTACGAGCAGTACTTC. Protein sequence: CSASSLYDRGVYEQYF.

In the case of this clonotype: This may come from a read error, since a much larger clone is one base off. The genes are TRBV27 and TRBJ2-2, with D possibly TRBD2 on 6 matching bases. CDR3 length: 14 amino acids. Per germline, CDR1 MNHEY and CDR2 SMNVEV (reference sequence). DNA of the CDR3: TGTGCCAGCAGGCCGGGACTTAACATCGGGGAGCTGTTTTTT. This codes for CASRPGLNIGELFF.

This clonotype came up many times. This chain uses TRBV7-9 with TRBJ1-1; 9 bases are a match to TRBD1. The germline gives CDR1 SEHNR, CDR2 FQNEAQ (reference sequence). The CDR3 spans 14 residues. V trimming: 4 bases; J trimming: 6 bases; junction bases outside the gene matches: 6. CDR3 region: CASSYGQGLAEAFF. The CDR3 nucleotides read TGTGCCAGCAGCTACGGACAGGGGTTAGCTGAAGCTTTCTTT.

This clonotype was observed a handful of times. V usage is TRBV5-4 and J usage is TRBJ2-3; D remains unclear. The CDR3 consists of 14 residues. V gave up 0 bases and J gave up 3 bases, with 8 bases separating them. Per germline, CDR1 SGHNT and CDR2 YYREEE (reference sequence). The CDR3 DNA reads TGTGCCAGCAGCTTGGATCAGGCGACAGATACGCAGTATTTT. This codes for CASSLDQATDTQYF.

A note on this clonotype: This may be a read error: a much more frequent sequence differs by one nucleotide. In DNA, the CDR3 is TGCAGTACCCCCTTGGGGTCGAACACTGAAGCTTTCTTT. Amino acid sequence: CSTPLGSNTEAFF. The chain carries TRBV20-1 and TRBJ1-1; D ambiguous. The germline CDR1 and CDR2 sequences are DFQATT and SNEGSKA (reference sequence). The CDR3 length is 13 residues. With 8 bases removed from V and 1 base from J, the gap between germline ends came to 14 bases.

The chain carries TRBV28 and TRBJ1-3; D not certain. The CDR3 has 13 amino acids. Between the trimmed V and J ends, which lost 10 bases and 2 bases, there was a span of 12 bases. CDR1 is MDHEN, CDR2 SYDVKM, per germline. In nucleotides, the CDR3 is TGTGCCACCATCACTGAAACTGGAAACACCATATATTTT. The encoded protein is CATITETGNTIYF.